This T cell receptor beta chain was observed in a study of fetal regulatory T cell absence and autoimmunity. The CDR3 loop spans 15 amino acids. Germline values: CDR1 SEHNR, CDR2 FQNEAQ (reference sequence). Trimming pared 4 bases from V and 4 bases from J, leaving 17 bases between. The protocol was immunoSEQ multiplex PCR, while the TCRdb copy is restricted to in-frame clones and leaves out a portion. The sample contains roughly 95,000 clones, approximately 75% of which appear only once. Concerning this clone itself: Its antigen is not identified.

Overall study results and limits: Pancreas and cord blood did not differ much in TRB family usage. Pancreas TCRs were oligoclonally enriched versus cord blood, some clones over 80-fold.

Sample: pancreas tissue. The clonotype comes from a male donor with IPEX syndrome. The chain recombines TRBV7-9 with TRBJ2-7, with D perhaps TRBD1 (6 bases). Here the CDR3 reads CASSYRTAGVYEQYF. In nucleotides, the CDR3 is TGTGCCAGCAGCTACCGGACAGCCGGGGTTTACGAGCAGTACTTC.